This T cell receptor (beta chain) was found in a study of tumor-infiltrating lymphocytes in primary liver carcinoma. Study background: Surgical resection treated primary liver carcinoma in the patients. Study-level points and caveats: Significantly greater top-250-clone fractions characterized tumors relative to blood (p = 0.039). Tumor-adjacent and tumor-blood pairs showed less overlap than tumor region pairs.

As concerns this clonotype: Its antigen is as yet unknown. Its ends do not fully match the called genes, so a read error is possible.

It was unsorted whole blood that yielded blood RNA, and germline DNA was also extracted. Before the operation took place, about 3.9 milliliters of peripheral blood were collected. A constant-region primer served to make TCR beta cDNA from about 500 ng total RNA. For TCR beta, libraries were produced by three nested multiplex PCR rounds using slightly modified ARM-PCR. TRBV1-TRBV30 forward primers paired with a C-beta reverse primer drove the first two PCR rounds, roughly 9 cycles each. TCRdb recomputed calls from the multiplex PCR reads with MiXCR, one row per CDR3 protein. The top ten hold 9% of the sample, which has fewer than 400,000 distinct CDR3 sequences, 60% to 80% seen once. The germline gives CDR1 SEHNR, CDR2 FQNEAQ (reference sequence). The CDR3 runs to 15 residues.

The chain joins TRBV7-9 to TRBJ2-5, with 10 bases identical to TRBD2. The sequencing sample was made of peripheral blood. The receptor's source is a man aged 40-55 years with primary liver carcinoma and hepatitis B virus infection. The CDR3 DNA reads as TGTGCCAGCATCTTACTAGCGGGGTGGATGGAGACCCAGTACTTC. Protein product: CASILLAGWMETQYF.